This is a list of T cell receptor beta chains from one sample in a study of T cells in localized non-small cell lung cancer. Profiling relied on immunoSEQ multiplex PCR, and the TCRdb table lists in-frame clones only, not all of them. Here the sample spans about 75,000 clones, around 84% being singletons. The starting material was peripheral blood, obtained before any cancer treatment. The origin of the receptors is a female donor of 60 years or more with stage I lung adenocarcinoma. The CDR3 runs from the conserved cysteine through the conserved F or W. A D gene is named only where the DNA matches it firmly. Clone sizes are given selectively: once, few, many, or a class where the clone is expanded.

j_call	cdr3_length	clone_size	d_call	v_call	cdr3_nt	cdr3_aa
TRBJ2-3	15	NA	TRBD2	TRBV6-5	TGTGCCAGCAGGACGAGCGGGAGCAGGTCGGATACGCAGTATTTT	CASRTSGSRSDTQYF
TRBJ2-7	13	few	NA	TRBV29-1	TGCAGCGCGGGGATGGCCGGGGCGGGAGAGCAGTACTTC	CSAGMAGAGEQYF
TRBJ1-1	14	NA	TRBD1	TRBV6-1	TGTGCCAGCACCCTCCTAGAGGGAGGACAGGGAGCTTTCTTT	CASTLLEGGQGAFF
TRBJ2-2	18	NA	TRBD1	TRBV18	TGTGCCAGCAACCGCCGTCCAAACACAGGGGTGTCGACCGGGGAGCTGTTTTTT	CASNRRPNTGVSTGELFF
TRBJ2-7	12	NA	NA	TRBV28	TGTGCCAGCAGTTTACTAGGATACGAGCAGTACTTC	CASSLLGYEQYF
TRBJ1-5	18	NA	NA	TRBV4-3	TGCGCCAGCAGCCAAGGTCTGCCGGGGGTAGGGAACAGTCAGCCCCAGCATTTT	CASSQGLPGVGNSQPQHF
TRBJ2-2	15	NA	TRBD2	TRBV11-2	TGTGCCAGCAGCTTAGGACGGGGGGGCGGCGGGGAGCTGTTTTTT	CASSLGRGGGGELFF
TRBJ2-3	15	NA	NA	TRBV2	TGTGCCAGCCATAGTAGCGGAATACTCACAGATACGCAGTATTTT	CASHSSGILTDTQYF
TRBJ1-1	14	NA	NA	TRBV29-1	TGCAGCGTGGGCGGCAGGATGATGAACACTGAAGCTTTCTTT	CSVGGRMMNTEAFF
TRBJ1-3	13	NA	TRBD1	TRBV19	TGTGCCAGTACCACAGGGGGCGGAAACACCATATATTTT	CASTTGGGNTIYF
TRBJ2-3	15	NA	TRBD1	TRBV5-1	TGCGCCAGCAGCCTCCGGGACAGGGACCACAATACGCAGTATTTT	CASSLRDRDHNTQYF
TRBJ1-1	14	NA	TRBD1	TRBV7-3	TGTGCCAGCAGCCCAGGGGGGAGTGTCACTGAAGCTTTCTTT	CASSPGGSVTEAFF
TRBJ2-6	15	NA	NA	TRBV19	TGTGCCAGTAGTAACCAGGGAGCTGGGGCCAACGTCCTGACTTTC	CASSNQGAGANVLTF
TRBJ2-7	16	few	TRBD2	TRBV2	TGTGCCAGCAGCCTGGACCATAGCGGGAGTTCTTACGAGCAGTACTTC	CASSLDHSGSSYEQYF
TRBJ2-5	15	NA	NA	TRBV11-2	TGTGCCAGCAGCTTAGATTCGGGGGGCGAAGAGACCCAGTACTTC	CASSLDSGGEETQYF
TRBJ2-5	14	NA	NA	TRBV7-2	TGTGCCAGCAGCTTCCGGACAAGACTAGAGACCCAGTACTTC	CASSFRTRLETQYF
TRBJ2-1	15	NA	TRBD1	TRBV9	TGTGCCAGCAGCGTAGGGGGGACAGGGCGCAATGAGCAGTTCTTC	CASSVGGTGRNEQFF
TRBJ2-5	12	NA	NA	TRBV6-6	TGTGCCAGCAGTTGGGTCAGGGGGACCCAGTACTTC	CASSWVRGTQYF
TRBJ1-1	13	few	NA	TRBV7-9	TGTGCCAGCAGCCTCCTAGGACCGCTTGAAGCTTTCTTT	CASSLLGPLEAFF
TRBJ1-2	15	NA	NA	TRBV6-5	TGTGCCAGCAGTTACTCAAACGCGGGTATTTATGGCTACACCTTC	CASSYSNAGIYGYTF
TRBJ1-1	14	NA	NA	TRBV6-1	TGTGCCAGCAGTGCCTCACCACAGGGAACTGAAGCTTTCTTT	CASSASPQGTEAFF
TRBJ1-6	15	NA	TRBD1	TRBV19	TGTGCCAGTAGTGCCAGGGGGACCTATAATTCACCCCTCCACTTT	CASSARGTYNSPLHF
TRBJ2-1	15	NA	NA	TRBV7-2	TGTGCCAGCAGCTTAAACAGGGACTCCTACAATGAGCAGTTCTTC	CASSLNRDSYNEQFF
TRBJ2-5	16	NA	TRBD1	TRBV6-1	TGTGCCAGCAGTGAAGCGCAAGGGGGCGTAGGAGAGACCCAGTACTTC	CASSEAQGGVGETQYF
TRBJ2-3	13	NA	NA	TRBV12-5	TGTGCTAGTGGTCGGACAGCCACAGATACGCAGTATTTT	CASGRTATDTQYF
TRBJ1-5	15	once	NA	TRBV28	TGTGCCAGCAGTTTATGGGACCGTACTAATCAGCCCCAGCATTTT	CASSLWDRTNQPQHF
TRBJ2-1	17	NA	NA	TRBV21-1	TGTGCCAGCAGCAAAGCTAGGAACCGAAGCTCCTACAATGAGCAGTTCTTC	CASSKARNRSSYNEQFF
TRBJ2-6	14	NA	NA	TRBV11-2	TGTGCCAGCAGCTTATGGGCTGGGGCCAACGTCCTGACTTTC	CASSLWAGANVLTF
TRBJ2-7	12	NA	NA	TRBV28	TGTGCCAGCGGCTTACTCAATTACGAGCAGTACTTC	CASGLLNYEQYF
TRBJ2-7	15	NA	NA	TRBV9	TGTGCCAGCGGCCGGGAGCCTACAGGGGTTGGCGAGCAGTACTTC	CASGREPTGVGEQYF
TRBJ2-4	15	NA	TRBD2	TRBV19	TGTGCCAGTAGTATTCCAGCGGGGGTCGGGAACATTCAGTACTTC	CASSIPAGVGNIQYF
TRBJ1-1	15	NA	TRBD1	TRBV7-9	TGTGCCAGCAGCAGACCCGGGACAGGGGGCACTGAAGCTTTCTTT	CASSRPGTGGTEAFF
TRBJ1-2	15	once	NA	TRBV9	TGTGCCAGCAGCGTAGCGGCAGTTACTAACTATGGCTACACCTTC	CASSVAAVTNYGYTF